This TCR beta chain was obtained from a study of blood T cell repertoires in COVID-19. For the study at large: Donors in the United States, Italy and Spain gave samples during acute or convalescent COVID-19. PBMCs, B-cell-depleted T cells, or T cells were the source of the cDNA or gDNA that made up the material.

CDR1 is GTSNPN, CDR2 SVGIG, per germline (reference sequence). The CDR3 runs to 15 residues. With 2 bases removed from V and 3 bases from J, the gap between germline ends came to 16 bases. In the original processing: It was from reference gene primer amplification that nucleated cell counts were estimated. Profiled with immunoSEQ multiplex PCR; TCRdb holds only in-frame clones, not every one. Clone size and V and J calls were adopted from that table, with D and trimming inferred from the DNA. The sample consists of more than 9,000 clones, about four fifths of them appearing once. The sequencing input was peripheral blood. This sequence originates from a woman aged 55-69 years with acute or convalescent COVID-19. The J gene is TRBJ1-2, the V gene TRBV30; D is perhaps TRBD1 (6 bases). The CDR3 DNA reads TGTGCCTGGAGTCTTACAGGGACCGGGGACTATGGCTACACCTTC. Residues: CAWSLTGTGDYGYTF.